Presented here are 9 T cell receptor beta chains from one specimen sequenced in a study of blood T cell repertoires in COVID-19. Sequenced by immunoSEQ multiplex PCR; TCRdb stores in-frame clones only, minus some. The data hold some 190,000 clones, with around 79% observed a single time. The sequencing input was peripheral blood. The receptor source for this set is a woman aged 45 to 65 with acute or convalescent COVID-19.

The rearrangement uses TRBV24-1 and TRBJ1-5; D is unclear. Germline CDR1 and CDR2: KGHDR and SFDVKD. Between the trimmed V and J ends, which lost 2 bases and 3 bases, there was a span of 10 bases. CDR3 size: 15 residues. CDR3 sequence reads: CATSDSRKANQPQHF. CDR3 sequence (DNA): TGTGCCACCAGTGATTCGCGGAAGGCCAATCAGCCCCAGCATTTT.

The rearrangement uses TRBV15 and TRBJ2-7; maybe TRBD2 (6 bases). The CDR3 is 12 residues long. The V end lost 0 bases, the J end lost 7 bases, and 7 bases lay between the germline ends. Germline values: CDR1 LNHNV, CDR2 YYDKDF (reference sequence). The CDR3: CATSRERDEQYF. The CDR3 DNA is TGTGCCACCAGCAGAGAGCGGGATGAGCAGTACTTC.

This chain uses TRBV5-5 with TRBJ2-7, with 11 positions matching TRBD2. The CDR3 length is 15 residues. The germline CDR1 and CDR2 sequences are SGHKS and YYEKEE (reference sequence). J was trimmed by 4 bases and V by 0 bases; bases with no gene match: 3. The CDR3 nucleotides read TGTGCCAGCAGCTTGGAGGGGACTAGCGGATACGAGCAGTACTTC. It is translated as CASSLEGTSGYEQYF.

The chain uses TRBV11-2 and TRBJ2-3; D possibly corresponds to TRBD2 (7 bases). The CDR3 loop spans 16 amino acids. V lost 4 bases and J lost 5, with 19 bases in between. Germline V gene data show CDR1 as SGHAT and CDR2 as FQNNGV. CDR3 region: CASSSPLGGAEDTQYF. CDR3 DNA sequence: TGTGCCAGCAGCTCCCCCTTAGGGGGGGCTGAAGATACGCAGTATTTT.

The CDR3 reads CASSEGTSGLYNEQFF. The CDR3 bases are TGTGCCAGCAGCGAGGGGACTAGCGGGTTATACAATGAGCAGTTCTTC. This chain links TRBV5-4 with TRBJ2-1, with 12 bases matching TRBD2. The length of the CDR3 is 16 residues. In germline, CDR1 is SGHNT, CDR2 YYREEE (reference sequence). V dropped 4 bases and J dropped 4; count of bases not matched to a gene: 6.

The chain links TRBV10-3 to TRBJ1-5; TRBD1 matches 8 bases. The germline V gene has CDR1 ENHRY and CDR2 SYGVKD. This CDR3 region has 17 residues. J was trimmed by 0 bases and V by 2 bases; bases with no gene match: 6. CDR3 in DNA: TGTGCCATCAGTGAGCGGGGGACAGGAAGTAGCAATCAGCCCCAGCATTTT. It specifies CAISERGTGSSNQPQHF.

This sequence joins TRBV11-2 and TRBJ1-2; 8 bases are a match to TRBD1. Germline V gene lookup returns CDR1 SGHAT and CDR2 FQNNGV. The CDR3 length is 14 residues. J was trimmed by 12 bases and V by 5 bases; bases with no gene match: 14. The CDR3 reads CASSQTGVSPSNTF. The CDR3 DNA reads TGTGCCAGCAGCCAGACAGGGGTCTCGCCTAGCAACACCTTC.

The chain uses TRBV28 and TRBJ1-1; TRBD1 aligns across 10 bases. The germline gives CDR1 MDHEN, CDR2 SYDVKM. This CDR3 is built from 16 residues. Trimming removed 3 bases from V and 5 bases from J; junction bases left unmatched: 9. The CDR3 coding sequence is TGTGCCAGCAGTTTCCTCGACAGGGGGCGAAATACTGAAGCTTTCTTT. It yields the protein CASSFLDRGRNTEAFF.

The chain is built from TRBV24-1 and TRBJ2-2, with D unclear. Germline lookup yields CDR1 KGHDR and CDR2 SFDVKD. The CDR3 contains 14 residues. Trimming pared 6 bases from V and 2 bases from J, leaving 9 bases between. Here the CDR3 DNA reads TGTGCCACCAGTTTTAACTTAAACACCGGGGAGCTGTTTTTT. Protein product: CATSFNLNTGELFF.